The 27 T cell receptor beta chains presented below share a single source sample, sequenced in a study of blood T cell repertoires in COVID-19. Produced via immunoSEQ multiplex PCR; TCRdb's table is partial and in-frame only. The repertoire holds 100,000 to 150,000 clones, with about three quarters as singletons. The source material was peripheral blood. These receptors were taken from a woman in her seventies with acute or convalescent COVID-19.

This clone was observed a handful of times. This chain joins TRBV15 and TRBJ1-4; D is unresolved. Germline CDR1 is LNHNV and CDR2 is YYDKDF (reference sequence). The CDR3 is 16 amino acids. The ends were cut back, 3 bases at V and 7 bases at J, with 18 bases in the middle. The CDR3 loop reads CATSSLKGGRGEKLFF. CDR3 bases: TGTGCCACCAGCAGTCTAAAAGGTGGGCGGGGTGAAAAACTGTTTTTT. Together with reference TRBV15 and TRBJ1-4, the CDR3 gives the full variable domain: DAMVIQNPRYQVTQFGKPVTLSCSQTLNHNVMYWYQQKSSQAPKLLFHYYDKDFNNEADTPDNFQSRRPNTSFCFLDIRSPGLGDTAMYLCATSSLKGGRGEKLFFGSGTQLSVL.

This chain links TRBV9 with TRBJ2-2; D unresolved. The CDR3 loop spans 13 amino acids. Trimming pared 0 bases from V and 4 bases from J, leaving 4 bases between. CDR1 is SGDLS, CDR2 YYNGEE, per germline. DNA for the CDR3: TGTGCCAGCAGCGTAGCCGGCACCGGGGAGCTGTTTTTT. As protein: CASSVAGTGELFF.

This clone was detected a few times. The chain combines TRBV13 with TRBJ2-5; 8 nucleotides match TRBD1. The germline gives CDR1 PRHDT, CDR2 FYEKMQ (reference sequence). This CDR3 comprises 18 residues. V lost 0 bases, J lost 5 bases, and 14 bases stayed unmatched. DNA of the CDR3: TGTGCCAGCAGCTTAGGCTTCCGGGGCAGGGGGCGCGTGGAGACCCAGTACTTC. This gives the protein CASSLGFRGRGRVETQYF. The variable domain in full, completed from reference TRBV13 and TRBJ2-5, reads AAGVIQSPRHLIKEKRETATLKCYPIPRHDTVYWYQQGPGQDPQFLISFYEKMQSDKGSIPDRFSAQQFSDYHSELNMSSLELGDSALYFCASSLGFRGRGRVETQYFGPGTRLLVL.

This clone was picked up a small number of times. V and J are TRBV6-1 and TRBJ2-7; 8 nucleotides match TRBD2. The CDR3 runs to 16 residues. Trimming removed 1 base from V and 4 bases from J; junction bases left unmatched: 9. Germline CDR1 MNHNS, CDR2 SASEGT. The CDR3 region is CASSEDSGGLVYEQYF. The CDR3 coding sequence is TGTGCCAGCAGTGAAGACTCGGGGGGGCTAGTATACGAGCAGTACTTC.

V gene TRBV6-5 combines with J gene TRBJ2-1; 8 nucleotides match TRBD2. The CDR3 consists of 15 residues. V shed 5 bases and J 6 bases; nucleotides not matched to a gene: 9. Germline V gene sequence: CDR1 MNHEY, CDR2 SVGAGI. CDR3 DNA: TGTGCCAGCAGTAGGCCGGGACTAGTCGGCAATGAGCAGTTCTTC. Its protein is CASSRPGLVGNEQFF.

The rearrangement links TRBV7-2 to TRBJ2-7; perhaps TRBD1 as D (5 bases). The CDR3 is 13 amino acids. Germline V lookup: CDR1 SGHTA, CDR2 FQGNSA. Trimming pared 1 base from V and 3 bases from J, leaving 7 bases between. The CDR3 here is CASSLDRHYEQYF. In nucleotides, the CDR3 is TGTGCCAGCAGCTTAGACAGGCACTACGAGCAGTACTTC.

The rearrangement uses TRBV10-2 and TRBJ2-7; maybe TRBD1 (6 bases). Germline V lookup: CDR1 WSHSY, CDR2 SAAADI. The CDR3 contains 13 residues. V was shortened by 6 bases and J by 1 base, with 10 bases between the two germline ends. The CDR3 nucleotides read TGCGCCAGCAGCCCGGACAGTTCCTACGAGCAGTACTTC. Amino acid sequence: CASSPDSSYEQYF.

CDR3 coding DNA: TGTGCCAGCAGCCCTCAATTTGACAGAAACACTGAAGCTTTCTTT. Encoded protein: CASSPQFDRNTEAFF. The chain joins TRBV7-2 to TRBJ1-1, with TRBD1 as a possible D gene (5 bases). This CDR3 has 15 amino acids. The V end was cut by 5 bases, the J end by 2 bases, with 15 bases between. Germline V lookup: CDR1 SGHTA, CDR2 FQGNSA.

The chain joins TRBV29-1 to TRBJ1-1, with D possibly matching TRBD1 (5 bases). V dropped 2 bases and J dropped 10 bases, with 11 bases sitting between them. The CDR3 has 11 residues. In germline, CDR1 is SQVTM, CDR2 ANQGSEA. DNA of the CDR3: TGCAGCGTTGAAAGGGGTCGTGGAGCTTTCTTT. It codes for CSVERGRGAFF.

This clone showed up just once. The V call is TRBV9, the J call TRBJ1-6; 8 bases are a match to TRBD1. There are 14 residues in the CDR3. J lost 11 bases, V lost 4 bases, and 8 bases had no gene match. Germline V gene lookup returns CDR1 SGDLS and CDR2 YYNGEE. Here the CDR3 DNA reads TGTGCCAGCAGCTCAGCAGGGGGCTGGCCACCCCTCCACTTT. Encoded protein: CASSSAGGWPPLHF.

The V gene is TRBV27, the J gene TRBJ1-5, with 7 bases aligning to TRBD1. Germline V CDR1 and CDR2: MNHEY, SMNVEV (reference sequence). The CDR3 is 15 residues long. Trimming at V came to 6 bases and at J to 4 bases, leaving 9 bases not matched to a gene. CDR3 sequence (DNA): TGTGCCAGCAGCCAATTGACAGGGAGGAATCAGCCCCAGCATTTT. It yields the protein CASSQLTGRNQPQHF.

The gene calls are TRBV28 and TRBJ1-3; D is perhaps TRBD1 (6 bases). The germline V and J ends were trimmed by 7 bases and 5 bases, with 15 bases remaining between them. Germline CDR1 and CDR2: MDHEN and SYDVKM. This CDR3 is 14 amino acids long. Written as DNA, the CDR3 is TGTGCCAGCAAACCCCAGGGGAGTCGAAACACCATATATTTT. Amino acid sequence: CASKPQGSRNTIYF.

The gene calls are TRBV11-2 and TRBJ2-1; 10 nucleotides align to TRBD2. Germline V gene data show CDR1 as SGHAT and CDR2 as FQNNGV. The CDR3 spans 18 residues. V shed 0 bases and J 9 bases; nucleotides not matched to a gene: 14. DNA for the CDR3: TGTGCCAGCAGCTTAGAAGCTAGCGGGAGTTTGTTTACGGGTGAGCAGTTCTTC. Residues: CASSLEASGSLFTGEQFF.

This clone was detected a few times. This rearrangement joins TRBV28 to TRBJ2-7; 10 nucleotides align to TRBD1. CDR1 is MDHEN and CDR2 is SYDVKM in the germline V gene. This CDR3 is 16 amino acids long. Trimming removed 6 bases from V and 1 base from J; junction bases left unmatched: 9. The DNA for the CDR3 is TGTGCCAGCAGGCCTCGGACAGGGGGGGGTTCCTACGAGCAGTACTTC. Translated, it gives CASRPRTGGGSYEQYF.

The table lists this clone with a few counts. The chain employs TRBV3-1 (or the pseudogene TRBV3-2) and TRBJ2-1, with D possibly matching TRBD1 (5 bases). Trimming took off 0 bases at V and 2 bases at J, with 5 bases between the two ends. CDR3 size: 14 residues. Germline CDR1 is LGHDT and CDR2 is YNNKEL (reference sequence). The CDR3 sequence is CASSQEGAYNEQFF. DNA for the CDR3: TGTGCCAGCAGCCAAGAAGGGGCCTACAATGAGCAGTTCTTC.

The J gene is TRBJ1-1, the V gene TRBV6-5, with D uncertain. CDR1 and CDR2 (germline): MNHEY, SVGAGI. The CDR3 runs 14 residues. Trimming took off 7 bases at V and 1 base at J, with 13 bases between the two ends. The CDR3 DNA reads TGTGCCAGCATCCCCCAGAGGGAGAACACTGAAGCTTTCTTT. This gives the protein CASIPQRENTEAFF.

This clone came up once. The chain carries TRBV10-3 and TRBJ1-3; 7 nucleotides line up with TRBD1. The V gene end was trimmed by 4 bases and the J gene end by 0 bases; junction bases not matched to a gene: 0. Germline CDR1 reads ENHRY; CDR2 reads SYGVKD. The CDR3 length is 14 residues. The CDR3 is CAISGQGSGNTIYF. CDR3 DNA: TGTGCCATCAGTGGACAGGGCTCTGGAAACACCATATATTTT.

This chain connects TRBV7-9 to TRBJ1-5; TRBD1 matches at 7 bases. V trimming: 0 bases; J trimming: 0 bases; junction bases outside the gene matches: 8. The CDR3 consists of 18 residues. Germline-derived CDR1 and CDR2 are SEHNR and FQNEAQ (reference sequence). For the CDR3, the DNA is TGTGCCAGCAGCTTAGCGCGACAGGGTGGAAATAGCAATCAGCCCCAGCATTTT. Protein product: CASSLARQGGNSNQPQHF.

The CDR3 here is CASTLNPQGGGELFF. CDR3 sequence (DNA): TGTGCCAGCACTCTAAACCCCCAGGGAGGAGGGGAGCTGTTTTTT. The gene calls are TRBV6-5 and TRBJ2-2; a possible D gene is TRBD2 (6 bases). From germline, CDR1 is MNHEY and CDR2 SVGAGI. There are 15 residues in the CDR3. V was shortened by 7 bases and J by 8 bases, with 20 bases between the two germline ends.

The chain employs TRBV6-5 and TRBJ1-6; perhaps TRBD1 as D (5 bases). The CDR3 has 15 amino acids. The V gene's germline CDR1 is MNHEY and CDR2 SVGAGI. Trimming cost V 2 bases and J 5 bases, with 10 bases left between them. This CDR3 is CASSYGPGHNSPLHF. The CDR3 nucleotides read TGTGCCAGCAGTTACGGGCCAGGGCATAATTCACCCCTCCACTTT.

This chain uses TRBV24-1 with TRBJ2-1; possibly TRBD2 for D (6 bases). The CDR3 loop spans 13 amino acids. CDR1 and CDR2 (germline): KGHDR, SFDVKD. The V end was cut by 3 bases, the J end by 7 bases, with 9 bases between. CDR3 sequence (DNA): TGTGCCACCAGTGATCCCGGAGGGAATGAGCAGTTCTTC. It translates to CATSDPGGNEQFF.

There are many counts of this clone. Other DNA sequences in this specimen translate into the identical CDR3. The CDR3 DNA reads as TGTGCCAGCAGCTTAGGGCTGACAGGGAACACCGGGGAGCTGTTTTTT. Its protein product is CASSLGLTGNTGELFF. The V and J genes are TRBV7-6 and TRBJ2-2; a possible D gene is TRBD1 (6 bases). V lost 1 base and J 1 base, leaving 10 bases between the germline ends. The CDR3 consists of 16 residues. Germline V gene lookup returns CDR1 SGHVS and CDR2 FNYEAQ. Drawing the rest from reference TRBV7-6 and TRBJ2-2, the complete variable domain is GAGVSQSPRYKVTKRGQDVALRCDPISGHVSLYWYRQALGQGPEFLTYFNYEAQQDKSGLPNDRFSAERPEGSISTLTIQRTEQRDSAMYRCASSLGLTGNTGELFFGEGSRLTVL.

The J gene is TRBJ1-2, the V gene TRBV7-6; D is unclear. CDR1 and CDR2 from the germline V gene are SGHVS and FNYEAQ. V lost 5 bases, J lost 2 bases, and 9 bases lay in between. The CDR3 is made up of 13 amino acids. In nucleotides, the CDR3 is TGTGCCAGCAGCCCCTCGCGAAACTATGGCTACACCTTC. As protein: CASSPSRNYGYTF.

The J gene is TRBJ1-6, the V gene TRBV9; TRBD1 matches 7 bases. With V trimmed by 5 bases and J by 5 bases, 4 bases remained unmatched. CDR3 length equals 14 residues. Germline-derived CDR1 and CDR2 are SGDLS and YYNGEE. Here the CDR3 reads CASRGDRNNSPLHF. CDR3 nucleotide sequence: TGTGCCAGCAGGGGGGACAGAAATAATTCACCCCTCCACTTT.

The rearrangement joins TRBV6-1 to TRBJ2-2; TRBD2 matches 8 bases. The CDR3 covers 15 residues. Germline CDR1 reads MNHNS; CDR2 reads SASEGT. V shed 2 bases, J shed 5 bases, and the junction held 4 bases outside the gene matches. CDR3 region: CASSERLAGTGELFF. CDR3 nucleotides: TGTGCCAGCAGTGAAAGGCTAGCGGGTACCGGGGAGCTGTTTTTT.

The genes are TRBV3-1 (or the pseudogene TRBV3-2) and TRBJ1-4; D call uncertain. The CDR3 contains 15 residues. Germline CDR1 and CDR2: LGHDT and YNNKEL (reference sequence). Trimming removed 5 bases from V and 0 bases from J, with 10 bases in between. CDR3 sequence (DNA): TGTGCCAGCAGCTCGCGACATGCAACTAATGAAAAACTGTTTTTT. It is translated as CASSSRHATNEKLFF.

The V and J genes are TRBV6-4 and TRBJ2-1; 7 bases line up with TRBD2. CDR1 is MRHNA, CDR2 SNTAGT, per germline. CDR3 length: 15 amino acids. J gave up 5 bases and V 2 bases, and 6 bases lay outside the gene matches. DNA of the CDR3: TGTGCCAGCAGTGACAAGACGGGAGGTGACAATGAGCAGTTCTTC. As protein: CASSDKTGGDNEQFF.